The 17 T cell receptor beta chains presented below share a single source sample, sequenced in a study of T cell changes during pregnancy in multiple sclerosis. Generated by immunoSEQ multiplex PCR, the TCRdb table keeps only in-frame clones and is missing some. The repertoire holds tens of thousands of clones, with approximately 90% as singletons. Sequenced material: peripheral blood, taken in the second trimester of pregnancy. All receptors come from a female donor with multiple sclerosis, enrolled in a pregnancy study.

The rearrangement joins TRBV7-6 to TRBJ2-1; 8 nucleotides align to TRBD1. Trimming cost V 5 bases and J 7 bases; bases outside gene matches: 7. From germline, CDR1 is SGHVS and CDR2 FNYEAQ. The CDR3 sequence is 14 residues long. The CDR3 bases are TGTGCCAGCAGCACCCGGACAGGGTGGAATGAGCAGTTCTTC. Its translation: CASSTRTGWNEQFF.

The V gene is TRBV2, the J gene TRBJ2-1; 10 nucleotides match TRBD1. The V gene end was trimmed by 6 bases and the J gene end by 4 bases; junction bases not matched to a gene: 6. CDR1 is SNHLY and CDR2 is FYNNEI in the germline V gene. The CDR3 has 15 residues. The CDR3 bases are TGTGCCAGCAGCGCGGACAGGGGGAAATACAATGAGCAGTTCTTC. As protein: CASSADRGKYNEQFF.

The chain combines TRBV19 with TRBJ1-2; the match to TRBD1 covers 9 bases. Germline lookup yields CDR1 LNHDA and CDR2 SQIVND (reference sequence). The CDR3 sequence is 15 residues long. V was pared by 8 bases and J by 6 bases, with 13 bases of the junction left unmatched. The chain's CDR3 is CASQSRDRASHGYTF. The DNA of the CDR3 is TGTGCCAGTCAGAGTCGGGACAGGGCTTCGCATGGCTACACCTTC.

This chain's CDR3 is CASSQEAGDSNQPQHF. The CDR3 region has the DNA TGTGCCAGCAGCCAAGAGGCGGGGGATAGCAATCAGCCCCAGCATTTT. The chain links TRBV4-2 to TRBJ1-5; possibly TRBD1 for D (5 bases). V was clipped by 0 bases and J by 0 bases, with 9 bases between them. Germline CDR1 and CDR2: LGHNA and YNFKEQ. This CDR3 region has 16 residues.

The chain links TRBV6-1 to TRBJ2-1, with TRBD2 matching 13 bases. Germline assignment: CDR1 MNHNS and CDR2 SASEGT. V lost 2 bases and J lost 10; bases outside the gene matches: 5. The length of the CDR3 is 15 residues. In DNA, the CDR3 is TGTGCCAGCAGTGAACTCCCGGGACTAGCGGGAGAGCAGTTCTTC. It codes for CASSELPGLAGEQFF.

This chain links TRBV6-1 with TRBJ1-1; 8 bases match TRBD1. V was pared by 8 bases and J by 4 bases, with 6 bases of the junction left unmatched. CDR3 length: 13 residues. Germline V gene data show CDR1 as MNHNS and CDR2 as SASEGT. The CDR3 DNA is TGTGCCAGCCGAGACAGGGGTGTCACTGAAGCTTTCTTT. This gives the protein CASRDRGVTEAFF.

The V call is TRBV5-1, the J call TRBJ2-1; 7 nucleotides align to TRBD2. Germline CDR1 reads SGHRS; CDR2 reads YFSETQ. The CDR3 has 14 residues. With 0 bases clipped from V and 5 bases from J, the junction kept 2 bases outside the gene matches. For the CDR3, the DNA is TGCGCCAGCAGCTTGGGGGCGGGGGACAATGAGCAGTTCTTC. This sequence encodes CASSLGAGDNEQFF.

V is TRBV2 and J is TRBJ2-3; tentatively, D is TRBD1 (6 bases). The germline V gene encodes CDR1 SNHLY and CDR2 FYNNEI. CDR3 size: 14 residues. Trimming shortened V by 6 bases and J by 3 bases, and 13 bases separated the two germline ends. CDR3 region: CASRSQGWTDTQYF. The CDR3 region has the DNA TGTGCCAGCAGATCACAGGGTTGGACAGATACGCAGTATTTT.

The chain recombines TRBV27 with TRBJ2-7; 7 nucleotides align to TRBD2. CDR3 length equals 16 residues. Unmatched junction bases numbered 11, after V lost 2 bases and J lost 4 bases. Germline values: CDR1 MNHEY, CDR2 SMNVEV (reference sequence). DNA of the CDR3: TGTGCCAGCAGTTTAAGCGGGGCGTGGGGTGAATACGAGCAGTACTTC. Translating gives CASSLSGAWGEYEQYF.

This chain joins TRBV5-1 and TRBJ2-7; TRBD1 matches at 9 bases. Germline-derived CDR1 and CDR2 are SGHRS and YFSETQ. The V gene end was trimmed by 0 bases and the J gene end by 6 bases; junction bases not matched to a gene: 4. The CDR3 spans 14 residues. The CDR3 loop reads CASSLGTGVIEQYF. CDR3 in DNA: TGCGCCAGCAGCTTGGGGACAGGGGTCATCGAGCAGTACTTC.

The chain uses TRBV2 and TRBJ2-6; no clear D gene. V shed 5 bases and J shed 0 bases, with 5 bases lying between them. CDR3 size: 14 residues. Per the germline V gene, CDR1 is SNHLY and CDR2 is FYNNEI. CDR3 residues: CASSKLSGANVLTF. The CDR3 nucleotides are TGTGCCAGCAGTAAGCTCTCTGGGGCCAACGTCCTGACTTTC.

The genes are TRBV27 and TRBJ2-5, with no clear D. CDR3 length equals 15 residues. V was shortened by 10 bases and J by 2 bases, with 20 bases between the two germline ends. Germline CDR1 is MNHEY and CDR2 is SMNVEV (reference sequence). In DNA form, the CDR3 reads TGTGCCACTGCCCCGGGTGAGACGGATCAAGAGACCCAGTACTTC. Translation: CATAPGETDQETQYF.

The rearrangement joins TRBV2 to TRBJ1-2; TRBD1 is a possible D gene (5 bases). This CDR3 region has 13 residues. The germline gives CDR1 SNHLY, CDR2 FYNNEI. V was shortened by 8 bases and J by 6 bases, with 16 bases between the two germline ends. The CDR3 coding sequence is TGTGCCAGCCAAGAGTTCCTCAGGGATGGCTACACCTTC. It encodes CASQEFLRDGYTF.

The V gene is TRBV7-9, the J gene TRBJ1-4, with TRBD1 matching over 10 bases. The CDR3 has 15 residues. Trimming cost V 4 bases and J 6 bases; bases outside gene matches: 5. CDR1 is SEHNR, CDR2 FQNEAQ, per germline (reference sequence). The CDR3 here is CASSSGQGRHEKLFF. CDR3 DNA: TGTGCCAGCAGCTCGGGACAGGGGAGGCATGAAAAACTGTTTTTT.

V gene TRBV10-2 combines with J gene TRBJ2-1; tentatively, D is TRBD2 (6 bases). Trimming pared 8 bases from V and 15 bases from J, leaving 14 bases between. Looked up from germline, CDR1 is WSHSY and CDR2 is SAAADI. CDR3 length: 10 amino acids. CDR3 loop: CASGRDSPFF. CDR3 sequence (DNA): TGCGCCAGCGGACGGGACTCTCCGTTCTTC.

The V and J genes are TRBV28 and TRBJ2-3; 7 bases match TRBD2. The germline gives CDR1 MDHEN, CDR2 SYDVKM. This CDR3 is 16 amino acids long. J was trimmed by 0 bases and V by 6 bases; bases with no gene match: 9. The CDR3 protein is CASSTGVGGSTDTQYF. The CDR3 region has the DNA TGTGCCAGCAGCACGGGGGTGGGGGGGAGCACAGATACGCAGTATTTT.

This chain links TRBV7-3 with TRBJ2-1, with 10 nucleotides matching TRBD2. V shed 5 bases, J shed 4 bases, and the junction held 5 bases outside the gene matches. Germline V gene data show CDR1 as SGHTA and CDR2 as FQGTGA. This CDR3 is built from 15 residues. The CDR3 region is CASSTSGGAYNEQFF. For the CDR3, the DNA is TGTGCCAGCAGCACGAGCGGGGGGGCTTACAATGAGCAGTTCTTC.